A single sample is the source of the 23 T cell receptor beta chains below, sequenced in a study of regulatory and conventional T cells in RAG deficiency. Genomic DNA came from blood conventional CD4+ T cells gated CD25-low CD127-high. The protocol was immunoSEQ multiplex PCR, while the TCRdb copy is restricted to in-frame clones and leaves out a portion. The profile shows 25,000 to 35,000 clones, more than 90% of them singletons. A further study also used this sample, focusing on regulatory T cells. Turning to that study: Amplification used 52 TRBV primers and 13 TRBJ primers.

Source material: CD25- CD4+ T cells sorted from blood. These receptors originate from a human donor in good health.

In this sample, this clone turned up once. The CDR3: CASSLRGDSNQPQHF. In nucleotides, the CDR3 is TGCGCCAGCAGCTTACGGGGTGATAGCAATCAGCCCCAGCATTTT. The J gene is TRBJ1-5, the V gene TRBV5-1, with D unclear. Germline CDR1 reads SGHRS; CDR2 reads YFSETQ. The CDR3 runs to 15 residues. V shed 2 bases and J shed 0 bases, with 9 bases lying between them. The complete variable domain, with remaining parts taken from reference TRBV5-1 and TRBJ1-5, reads KAGVTQTPRYLIKTRGQQVTLSCSPISGHRSVSWYQQTPGQGLQFLFEYFSETQRNKGNFPGRFSGRQFSNSRSEMNVSTLELGDSALYLCASSLRGDSNQPQHFGDGTRLSIL.

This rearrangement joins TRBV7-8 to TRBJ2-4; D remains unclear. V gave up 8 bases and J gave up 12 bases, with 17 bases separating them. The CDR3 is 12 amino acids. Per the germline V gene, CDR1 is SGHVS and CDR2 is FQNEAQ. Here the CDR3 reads CASARAETPQYF. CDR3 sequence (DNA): TGTGCCAGCGCACGAGCTGAAACGCCTCAGTACTTC.

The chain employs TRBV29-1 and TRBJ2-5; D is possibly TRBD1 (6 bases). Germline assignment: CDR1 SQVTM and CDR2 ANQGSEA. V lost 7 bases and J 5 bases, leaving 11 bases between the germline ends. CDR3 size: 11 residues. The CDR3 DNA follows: TGCAGCGAACTGAGGGGGGAGACCCAGTACTTC. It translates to CSELRGETQYF.

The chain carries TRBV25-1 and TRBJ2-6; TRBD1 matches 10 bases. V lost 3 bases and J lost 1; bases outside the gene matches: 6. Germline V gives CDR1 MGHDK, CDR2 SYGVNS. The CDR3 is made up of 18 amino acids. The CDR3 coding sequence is TGTGCCAGCAGTGATTTTGGGACAGGGGCATCTGGGGCCAACGTCCTGACTTTC. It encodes CASSDFGTGASGANVLTF.

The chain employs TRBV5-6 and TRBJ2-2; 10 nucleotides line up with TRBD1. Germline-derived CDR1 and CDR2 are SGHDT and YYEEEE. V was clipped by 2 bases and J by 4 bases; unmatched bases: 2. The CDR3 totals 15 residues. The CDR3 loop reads CASSFGTGATGELFF. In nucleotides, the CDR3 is TGTGCCAGCAGCTTCGGGACAGGGGCCACCGGGGAGCTGTTTTTT.

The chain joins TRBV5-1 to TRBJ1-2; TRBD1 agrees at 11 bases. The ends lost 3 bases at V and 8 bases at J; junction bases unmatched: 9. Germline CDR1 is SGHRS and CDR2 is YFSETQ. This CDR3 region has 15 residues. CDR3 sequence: CASSSIGQGASGYTF. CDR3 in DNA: TGCGCCAGCAGCTCCATCGGACAGGGGGCGTCCGGCTACACCTTC.

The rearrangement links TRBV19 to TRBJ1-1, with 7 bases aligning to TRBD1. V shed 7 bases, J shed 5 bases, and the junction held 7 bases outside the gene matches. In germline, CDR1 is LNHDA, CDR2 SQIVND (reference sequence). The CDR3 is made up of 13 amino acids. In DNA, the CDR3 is TGTGCCAGTAAGGGCAGGGGGAGGACTGAAGCTTTCTTT. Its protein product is CASKGRGRTEAFF. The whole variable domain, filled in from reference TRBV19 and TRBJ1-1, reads DGGITQSPKYLFRKEGQNVTLSCEQNLNHDAMYWYRQDPGQGLRLIYYSQIVNDFQKGDIAEGYSVSREKKESFPLTVTSAQKNPTAFYLCASKGRGRTEAFFGQGTRLTVV.

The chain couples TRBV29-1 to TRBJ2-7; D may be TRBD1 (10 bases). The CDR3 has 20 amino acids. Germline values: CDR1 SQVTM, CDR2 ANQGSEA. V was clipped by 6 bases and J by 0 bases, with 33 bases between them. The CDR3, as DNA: TGCAGCGTACACTTACGCCCGGGACAGGGGACTAGCTCCATCTCCTACGAGCAGTACTTC. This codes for CSVHLRPGQGTSSISYEQYF.

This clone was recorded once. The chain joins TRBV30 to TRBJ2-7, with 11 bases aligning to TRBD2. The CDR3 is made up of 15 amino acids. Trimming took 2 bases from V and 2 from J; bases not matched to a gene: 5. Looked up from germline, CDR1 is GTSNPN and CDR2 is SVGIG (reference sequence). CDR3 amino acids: CAWSPGTSGAYEQYF. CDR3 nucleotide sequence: TGTGCCTGGAGTCCTGGGACTAGCGGAGCCTACGAGCAGTACTTC.

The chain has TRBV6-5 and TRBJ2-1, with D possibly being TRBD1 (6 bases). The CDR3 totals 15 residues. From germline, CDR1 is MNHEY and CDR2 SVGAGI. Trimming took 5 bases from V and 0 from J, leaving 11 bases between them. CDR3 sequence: CASSPTGNSYNEQFF. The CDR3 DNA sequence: TGTGCCAGCAGTCCAACAGGGAACTCCTACAATGAGCAGTTCTTC.

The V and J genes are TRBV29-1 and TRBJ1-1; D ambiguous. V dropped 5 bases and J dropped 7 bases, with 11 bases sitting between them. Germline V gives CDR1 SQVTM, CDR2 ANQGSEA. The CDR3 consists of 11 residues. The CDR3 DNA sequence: TGCAGCGTTTATCCCGTCGGTGAAGCTTTCTTT. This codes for CSVYPVGEAFF.

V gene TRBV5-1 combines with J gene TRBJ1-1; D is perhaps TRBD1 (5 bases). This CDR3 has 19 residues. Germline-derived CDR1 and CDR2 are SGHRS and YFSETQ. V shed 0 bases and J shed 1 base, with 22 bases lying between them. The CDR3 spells CASSLALGISDRRNTEAFF. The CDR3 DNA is TGCGCCAGCAGCTTGGCCTTAGGAATCTCCGACAGACGGAACACTGAAGCTTTCTTT.

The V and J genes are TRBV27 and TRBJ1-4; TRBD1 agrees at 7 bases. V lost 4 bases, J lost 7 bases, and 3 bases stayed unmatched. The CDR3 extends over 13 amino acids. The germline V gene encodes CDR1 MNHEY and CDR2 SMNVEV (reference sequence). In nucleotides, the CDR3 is TGTGCCAGCAGTTCGACAGGGCTTGAAAAACTGTTTTTT. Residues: CASSSTGLEKLFF.

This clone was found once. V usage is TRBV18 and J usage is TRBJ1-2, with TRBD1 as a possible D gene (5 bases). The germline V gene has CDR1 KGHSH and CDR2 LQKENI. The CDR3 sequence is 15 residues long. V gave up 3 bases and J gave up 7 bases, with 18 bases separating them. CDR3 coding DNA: TGTGCCAGCTCACCGGGGTTCAGGGATGGTCGTGGCTACACCTTC. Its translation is CASSPGFRDGRGYTF.

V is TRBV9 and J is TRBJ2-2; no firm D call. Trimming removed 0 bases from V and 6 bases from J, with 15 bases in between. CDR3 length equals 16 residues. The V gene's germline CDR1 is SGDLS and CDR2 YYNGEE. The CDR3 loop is CASSVVLSNLAGELFF. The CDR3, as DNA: TGTGCCAGCAGCGTAGTTCTATCGAACCTCGCCGGGGAGCTGTTTTTT.

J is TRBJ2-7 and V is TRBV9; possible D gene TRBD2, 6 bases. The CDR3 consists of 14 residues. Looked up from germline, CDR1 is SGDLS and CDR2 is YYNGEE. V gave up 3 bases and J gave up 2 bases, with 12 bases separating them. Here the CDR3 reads CASSAQEGTYEQYF. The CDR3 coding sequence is TGTGCCAGCAGCGCGCAGGAGGGGACCTACGAGCAGTACTTC.

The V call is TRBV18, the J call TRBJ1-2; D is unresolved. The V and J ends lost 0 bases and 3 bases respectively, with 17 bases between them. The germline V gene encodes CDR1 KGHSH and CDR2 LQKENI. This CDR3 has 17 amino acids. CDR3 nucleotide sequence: TGTGCCAGCTCACCACCTCCTCTTCGCGGGAGAGACTATGGCTACACCTTC. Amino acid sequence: CASSPPPLRGRDYGYTF.

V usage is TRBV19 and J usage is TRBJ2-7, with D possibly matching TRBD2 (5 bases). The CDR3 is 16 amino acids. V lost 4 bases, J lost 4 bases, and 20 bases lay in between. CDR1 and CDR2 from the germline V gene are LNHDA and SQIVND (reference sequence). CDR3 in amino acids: CASSTQRTVGRYEQYF. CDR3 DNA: TGTGCCAGTAGTACCCAGCGGACCGTAGGGCGATACGAGCAGTACTTC. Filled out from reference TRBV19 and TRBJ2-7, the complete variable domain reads DGGITQSPKYLFRKEGQNVTLSCEQNLNHDAMYWYRQDPGQGLRLIYYSQIVNDFQKGDIAEGYSVSREKKESFPLTVTSAQKNPTAFYLCASSTQRTVGRYEQYFGPGTRLTVT.

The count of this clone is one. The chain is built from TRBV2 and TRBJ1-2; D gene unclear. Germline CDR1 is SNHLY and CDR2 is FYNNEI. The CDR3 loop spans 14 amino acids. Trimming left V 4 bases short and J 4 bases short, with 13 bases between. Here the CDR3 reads CASSGTAGAYGYTF. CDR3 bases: TGTGCCAGCAGTGGTACCGCGGGAGCCTATGGCTACACCTTC.

The DNA for the CDR3 is TGTGCCAGCAGCTTGCCACGTCGAGACAGCAGATCTATGAACACTGAAGCTTTCTTT. This gives the protein CASSLPRRDSRSMNTEAFF. The chain joins TRBV7-9 to TRBJ1-1, with D tentatively TRBD1 (5 bases). V was clipped by 3 bases and J by 0 bases, with 23 bases between them. Germline V lookup: CDR1 SEHNR, CDR2 FQNEAQ (reference sequence). The CDR3 spans 19 residues. Together with reference TRBV7-9 and TRBJ1-1, the CDR3 gives the full variable domain: DTGVSQNPRHKITKRGQNVTFRCDPISEHNRLYWYRQTLGQGPEFLTYFQNEAQLEKSRLLSDRFSAERPKGSFSTLEIQRTEQGDSAMYLCASSLPRRDSRSMNTEAFFGQGTRLTVV.

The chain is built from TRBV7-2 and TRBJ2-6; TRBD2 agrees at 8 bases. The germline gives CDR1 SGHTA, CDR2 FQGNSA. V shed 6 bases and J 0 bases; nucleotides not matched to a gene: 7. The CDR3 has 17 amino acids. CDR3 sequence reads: CASSFSGGSSGANVLTF. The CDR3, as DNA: TGTGCCAGCAGTTTTTCGGGGGGGAGCTCTGGGGCCAACGTCCTGACTTTC.

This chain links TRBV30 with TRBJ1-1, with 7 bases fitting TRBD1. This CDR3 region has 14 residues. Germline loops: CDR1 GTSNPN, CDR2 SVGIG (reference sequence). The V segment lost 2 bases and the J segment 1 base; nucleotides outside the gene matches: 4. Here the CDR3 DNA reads TGTGCCTGGAGTTGGGGACAGAGGAACACTGAAGCTTTCTTT. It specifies CAWSWGQRNTEAFF.

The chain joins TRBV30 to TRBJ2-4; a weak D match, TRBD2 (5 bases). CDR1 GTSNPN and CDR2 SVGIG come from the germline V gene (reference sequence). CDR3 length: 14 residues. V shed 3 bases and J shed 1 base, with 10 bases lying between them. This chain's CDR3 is CAWRNWRAKNIQYF. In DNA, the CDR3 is TGTGCCTGGAGGAACTGGAGGGCCAAAAACATTCAGTACTTC.